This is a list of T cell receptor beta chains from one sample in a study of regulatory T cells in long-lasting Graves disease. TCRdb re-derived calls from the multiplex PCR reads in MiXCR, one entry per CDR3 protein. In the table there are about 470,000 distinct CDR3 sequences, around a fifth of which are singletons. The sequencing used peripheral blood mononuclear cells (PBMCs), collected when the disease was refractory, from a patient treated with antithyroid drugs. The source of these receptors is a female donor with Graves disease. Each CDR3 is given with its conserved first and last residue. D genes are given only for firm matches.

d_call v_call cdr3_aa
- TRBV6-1 CASIVPAGTEAFF
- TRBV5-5 CASSFLTDYGYTF
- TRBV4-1 CASSRGHLANYGYTF
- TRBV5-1 CASSPQEGYEQYF
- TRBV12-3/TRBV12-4 CASSPSGPGPQHF
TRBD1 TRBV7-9 CASSLHAAGGEQYF
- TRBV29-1 CSAAGPPYNEQFF
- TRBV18 CASSPEAGYTF
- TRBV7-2 CAGSSTTGPGQPQHF
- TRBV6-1 CANSPTGYYGYTF
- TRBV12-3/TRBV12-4 CASSPRTDQETQYF
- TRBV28 CASRGDVRTYEQYF
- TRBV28 CASSRTGGGQGYGYTF
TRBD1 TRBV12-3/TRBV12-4 CASSDRGGANVLTF
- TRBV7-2 CASKRRGRGELFF
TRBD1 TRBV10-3 CAISPQGAGNQPQHF
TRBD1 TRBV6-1 CASRYTGATEAFF
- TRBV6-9 CASSYSKNYYGYTF
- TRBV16 CASSQAVSSGNTIYF
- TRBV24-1 CATSDPSADYNEQFF
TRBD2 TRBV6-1 CASSPSGSQLSYEQYF
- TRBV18 CASSPRGGSGNQPQHF
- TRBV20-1 CSAPQMGPEQYF
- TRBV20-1 CSARDPSQNTGELFF
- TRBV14 CASSQARRGRLYEQYF
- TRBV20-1 CSANPQPVYGYTF
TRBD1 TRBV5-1 CASGRTGEIIEQYF
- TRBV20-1 CSARGLQWNTDTQYF
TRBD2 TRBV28 CASSFGTSLPGELFF
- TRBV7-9 CASSLGALWGDGYTF
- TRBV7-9 CASSLVPYEQYF
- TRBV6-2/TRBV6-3 CASSGTRDSFTDTQYF
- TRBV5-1 CASSLGGDGYTF
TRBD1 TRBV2 CASSLQGVNTEAFF
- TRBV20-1 CSTPQDGAYEQYF
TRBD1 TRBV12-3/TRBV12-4 CASSFRDRGDQPQHF
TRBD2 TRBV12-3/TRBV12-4 CASSRGSGVEETQYF
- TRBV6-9 CASSYLGRTGELFF
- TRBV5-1 CASSTDGGRPQHF
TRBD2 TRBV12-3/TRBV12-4 CASSSGLAGGGTGELFF
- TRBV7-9 CASSLGGWVNTEAFF
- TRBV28 CASSLRQQEIQETQYF
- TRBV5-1 CASSLQGGGNTEAFF
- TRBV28 CASSFFANTEAFF
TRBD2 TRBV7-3 CASSLTSGGAYTGELFF
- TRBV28 CASSVGDTSTDTQYF
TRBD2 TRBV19 CASSTGGSGTNTGELFF
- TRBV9 CASEGGPEGNEQFF
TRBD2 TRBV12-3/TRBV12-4 CASRPPGLAGGELFF
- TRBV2 CASRETETQYF
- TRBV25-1 CASSEWGVSYQETQYF
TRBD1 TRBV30 CAWRLPGQDLYGYTF
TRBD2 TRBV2 CASSPGTSAGNEQFF
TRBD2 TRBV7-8 CASSHGLAGGTPYEQYF
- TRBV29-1 CSVDRQNTEAFF